A single sample is the source of the 17 T cell receptor beta chains below, sequenced in a study of T-cell reconstitution after alpha-beta-depleted transplantation in children. Unique molecular identifiers tagged the TCRbeta library. MiXCR, applied by TCRdb to the PCR reads, yields one record per CDR3 protein. The sample shows approximately 510,000 distinct CDR3 sequences, about 16% of them seen only once. Specimen: PBMCs from the stem cell graft donor, collected from the stem cell graft. The receptors shown here come from a human donor who donated a stem cell graft to a child with acute lymphoblastic leukemia.

This sequence joins TRBV4-1 and TRBJ2-2, with 8 bases fitting TRBD1. V shed 0 bases, J shed 7 bases, and the junction held 4 bases outside the gene matches. CDR1 and CDR2 (germline): MGHRA, YSYEKL. The CDR3 is 15 residues long. CDR3 bases: TGCGCCAGCAGCCAAGACAGGGGGCTGAACGGGGAGCTGTTTTTT. Amino acid sequence: CASSQDRGLNGELFF.

This clonotype was detected only a few times. The chain recombines TRBV5-1 with TRBJ2-7; possible D gene TRBD2, 6 bases. CDR3 size: 14 residues. Trimming pared 1 base from V and 2 bases from J, leaving 10 bases between. Per germline, CDR1 SGHRS and CDR2 YFSETQ. CDR3 in DNA: TGCGCCAGCAGCTTGCAGGGCGGGACCTACGAGCAGTACTTC. Translating it yields CASSLQGGTYEQYF.

CDR3 sequence (DNA): TGTGCCAGCAGCTTCAGCGACGGGAGGGCCGACGAGCAGTACTTC. Protein product: CASSFSDGRADEQYF. The chain couples TRBV7-6 to TRBJ2-7; 8 bases are shared with TRBD2. The CDR3 sequence is 15 residues long. The trim removed 3 bases at V and 5 bases at J, leaving 9 bases unmatched. The germline V gene encodes CDR1 SGHVS and CDR2 FNYEAQ.

This clonotype was found a few times. This chain connects TRBV29-1 to TRBJ1-2; the D gene is possibly TRBD1 (5 bases). The CDR3 length is 12 residues. V lost 2 bases to trimming and J lost 5 bases, with 9 bases between them. Germline CDR1 SQVTM, CDR2 ANQGSEA. The CDR3 sequence is CSVELGGYGYTF. DNA of the CDR3: TGCAGCGTTGAACTTGGGGGGTATGGCTACACCTTC.

This clonotype occurred a few times. The rearrangement uses TRBV7-9 and TRBJ1-2; D call uncertain. V lost 2 bases and J 6 bases, leaving 13 bases between the germline ends. Per germline, CDR1 SEHNR and CDR2 FQNEAQ (reference sequence). This CDR3 has 14 amino acids. CDR3 loop: CASSLFSVGDGYTF. The CDR3, as DNA: TGTGCCAGCAGCTTATTTTCTGTCGGTGATGGCTACACCTTC. Together with reference TRBV7-9 and TRBJ1-2, the CDR3 gives the full variable domain: DTGVSQNPRHKITKRGQNVTFRCDPISEHNRLYWYRQTLGQGPEFLTYFQNEAQLEKSRLLSDRFSAERPKGSFSTLEIQRTEQGDSAMYLCASSLFSVGDGYTFGSGTRLTVV.

The chain uses TRBV20-1 and TRBJ2-1; D not certain. Per the germline V gene, CDR1 is DFQATT and CDR2 is SNEGSKA (reference sequence). Trimming took 3 bases from V and 6 from J, leaving 15 bases between them. The CDR3 has 14 amino acids. CDR3 DNA sequence: TGCAGTGCTAGGGCCCTCTACATGGGCAATGAGCAGTTCTTC. It yields the protein CSARALYMGNEQFF.

This clonotype has a handful of counts. The chain recombines TRBV30 with TRBJ2-3, with a weak D call TRBD2 (5 bases). This CDR3 comprises 13 residues. The V gene lost 0 bases and the J gene lost 11 bases, with 15 bases spanning the gap. The V gene's germline CDR1 is GTSNPN and CDR2 SVGIG (reference sequence). Here the CDR3 reads CAWSVRGQNWQYF. DNA for the CDR3: TGTGCCTGGAGTGTACGAGGGCAGAACTGGCAGTATTTT.

This clonotype was observed a few times. This chain links TRBV7-9 with TRBJ2-7; D not resolved. Germline V gene lookup returns CDR1 SEHNR and CDR2 FQNEAQ (reference sequence). This CDR3 is built from 15 residues. V was trimmed by 3 bases and J by 2 bases, leaving 14 bases between them. DNA of the CDR3: TGTGCCAGCAGCTTGAGTTATGGGGTAACCTACGAGCAGTACTTC. Its protein product is CASSLSYGVTYEQYF.

V and J are TRBV27 and TRBJ2-1; D not resolved. The CDR3 extends over 12 amino acids. CDR1 and CDR2 from the germline V gene are MNHEY and SMNVEV (reference sequence). V gave up 3 bases and J gave up 9 bases, with 9 bases separating them. The DNA for the CDR3 is TGTGCCAGCAGTTTCGGCGGATCTGAGCAGTTCTTC. It translates to CASSFGGSEQFF.

This clonotype was counted only a few times. V gene TRBV25-1 combines with J gene TRBJ2-7; tentative D call: TRBD2 (6 bases). Deletions cut 1 base from V and 4 bases from J, with 17 bases between. CDR1 MGHDK and CDR2 SYGVNS come from the germline V gene. The CDR3 is made up of 16 amino acids. The CDR3 region has the DNA TGTGCCAGCAGTGAATGGGGGACTCACTGGGGTTACGAGCAGTACTTC. This sequence encodes CASSEWGTHWGYEQYF.

This clonotype has a handful of counts. The V gene is TRBV3-1, the J gene TRBJ2-7; 11 bases match TRBD2. V gave up 4 bases and J gave up 0 bases; unmatched junction bases: 11. This CDR3 region has 18 residues. Looked up from germline, CDR1 is LGHDT and CDR2 is YNNKEL (reference sequence). CDR3 sequence reads: CASSLGLAGALASYEQYF. Written as DNA, the CDR3 is TGTGCCAGCAGCCTCGGACTAGCGGGTGCCCTCGCCTCCTACGAGCAGTACTTC.

Remarks on this clonotype: A read error may account for a junction end that differs from germline. The rearrangement links TRBV10-3 to TRBJ2-6, with D perhaps TRBD1 (5 bases). CDR1 ENHRY and CDR2 SYGVKD come from the germline V gene. This CDR3 has 17 amino acids. DNA for the CDR3: TGTGCCATCAGTGAGTCGATTATATTCTCTGGGGCCAACGGCCTGACTTTC. Its translation is CAISESIIFSGANGLTF.

The V call is TRBV25-1, the J call TRBJ2-5, with 10 bases matching TRBD2. From germline, CDR1 is MGHDK and CDR2 SYGVNS. This CDR3 region has 15 residues. J gave up 4 bases and V 4 bases, and 6 bases lay outside the gene matches. CDR3 nucleotide sequence: TGTGCCAGCAGTGCAACCCTAGCGGGAGTAGAGACCCAGTACTTC. Residues: CASSATLAGVETQYF.

This clonotype occurred a few times. The chain recombines TRBV7-9 with TRBJ2-1; 7 nucleotides line up with TRBD2. J lost 3 bases, V lost 4 bases, and 9 bases had no gene match. Looked up from germline, CDR1 is SEHNR and CDR2 is FQNEAQ (reference sequence). The CDR3 is 16 amino acids. CDR3 bases: TGTGCCAGCAGCTCCAAACTAGCGTCCGGCTACAATGAGCAGTTCTTC. Translated, it gives CASSSKLASGYNEQFF.

The genes are TRBV5-1 and TRBJ2-5; D not resolved. Trimming took off 4 bases at V and 4 bases at J, with 20 bases between the two ends. This CDR3 is 16 amino acids long. Germline V gives CDR1 SGHRS, CDR2 YFSETQ. The CDR3 nucleotides read TGCGCCAGCAGCCGCACATCCTTTATACCCCCAGAGACCCAGTACTTC. Protein: CASSRTSFIPPETQYF. The whole variable domain, filled in from reference TRBV5-1 and TRBJ2-5, reads KAGVTQTPRYLIKTRGQQVTLSCSPISGHRSVSWYQQTPGQGLQFLFEYFSETQRNKGNFPGRFSGRQFSNSRSEMNVSTLELGDSALYLCASSRTSFIPPETQYFGPGTRLLVL.

A single count supports this clonotype. The rearrangement joins TRBV7-9 to TRBJ1-5; D is unclear. This CDR3 spans 16 amino acids. V shed 1 base and J shed 7 bases, with 17 bases lying between them. Germline V lookup: CDR1 SEHNR, CDR2 FQNEAQ (reference sequence). The CDR3 sequence: CASSLGLTTGGQPQHF. The CDR3 DNA reads as TGTGCCAGCAGCTTAGGCCTTACAACCGGTGGGCAGCCCCAGCATTTT. The full variable domain, its missing parts supplied by reference TRBV7-9 and TRBJ1-5, is DTGVSQNPRHKITKRGQNVTFRCDPISEHNRLYWYRQTLGQGPEFLTYFQNEAQLEKSRLLSDRFSAERPKGSFSTLEIQRTEQGDSAMYLCASSLGLTTGGQPQHFGDGTRLSIL.

V usage is TRBV20-1 and J usage is TRBJ1-6; D may be TRBD1 (5 bases). V was pared by 0 bases and J by 7 bases, with 10 bases between. This CDR3 has 14 residues. CDR1 DFQATT and CDR2 SNEGSKA come from the germline V gene (reference sequence). This chain's CDR3 is CSAREGRPNSPLHF. The CDR3 nucleotides read TGCAGTGCTAGAGAGGGACGGCCCAATTCACCCCTCCACTTT.